The clone carrying this T cell receptor (beta chain) was counted many times. Its antigen is undetermined. This sample is part of a study of breast tumors, draining lymph nodes, adjacent tissues. TCRdb re-called the multiplex PCR reads through MiXCR, storing one row per CDR3 protein. The sample comprises 150,000 to 200,000 distinct CDR3 sequences, about 30% of which are singletons, and over 3.5% rests with the top ten. Findings of the study overall: Tumors had less TCR diversity than lymph nodes, more than nontumor tissue. Findings are consistent with lymph node origin and intratumoral expansion of most tumor T cells.

Breast cancer patients provided tissue from their axillary draining lymph nodes. This receptor was taken from a female donor with breast cancer. Some clones in this sample may be carry-over from other donors' samples. Material: axillary lymph node tissue.

The CDR3 loop is CSVEGHHYEQYF. The DNA of the CDR3 is TGCAGCGTTGAGGGCCACCACTACGAGCAGTACTTC. J is TRBJ2-7 and V is TRBV29-1; no clear D. This CDR3 spans 12 amino acids. The ends were cut back, 3 bases at V and 3 bases at J, with 9 bases in the middle. Germline CDR1 reads SQVTM; CDR2 reads ANQGSEA.